This record looks at one TCR beta chain sequence and its context. Its matching antigen is unknown. Some 100 million PBMCs went into genomic DNA for unsorted samples. Researchers sequenced unsorted PBMC DNA using ten immunoSEQ deep assay plates. Libraries were prepared by immunoSEQ multiplex PCR; TCRdb keeps only in-frame clonotypes and omits some of them. The sample contains 400,000 to 500,000 clones, roughly 78% of which appear only once. The data stem from a study of shared clonotypes between healthy human individuals. Findings and caveats of the study: Enrolling few donors narrowed the genetic and exposure-history diversity that was represented.

The germline V gene has CDR1 SGHVS and CDR2 FNYEAQ. The V end was cut by 1 base, the J end by 1 base, with 11 bases between. CDR3 size: 15 residues. Sequences were obtained from PBMCs. The V gene is TRBV7-6, the J gene TRBJ2-7; TRBD2 might be the D (5 bases). This TCR derives from a woman aged 40 to 55 in good health. Some clones in this sample may be carry-over from other donors' samples. DNA for the CDR3: TGTGCCAGCAGCTTAGAAGCGGAACCATCCTACGAGCAGTACTTC. As protein: CASSLEAEPSYEQYF.